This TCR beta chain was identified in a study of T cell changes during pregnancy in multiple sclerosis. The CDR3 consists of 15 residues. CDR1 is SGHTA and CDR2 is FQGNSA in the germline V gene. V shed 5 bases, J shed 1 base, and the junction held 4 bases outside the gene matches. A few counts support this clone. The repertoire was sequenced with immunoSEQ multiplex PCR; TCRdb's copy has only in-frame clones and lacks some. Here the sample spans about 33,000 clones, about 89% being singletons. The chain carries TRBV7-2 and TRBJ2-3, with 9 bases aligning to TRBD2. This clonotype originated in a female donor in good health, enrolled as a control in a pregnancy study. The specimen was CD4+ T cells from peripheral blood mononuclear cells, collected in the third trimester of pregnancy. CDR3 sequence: CASSHLAGGTDTQYF. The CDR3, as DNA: TGTGCCAGCAGCCATTTAGCGGGGGGCACAGATACGCAGTATTTT.